This TCR beta chain emerged from a study of blood T cell repertoires in COVID-19. On the study more broadly: Italy, Spain and the United States were the sources of the convalescent and acute COVID-19 samples. PBMCs, B-cell-depleted T cells, or T cells provided the cDNA or gDNA that made up the material.

The V end lost 0 bases, the J end lost 10 bases, and 8 bases lay between the germline ends. The CDR3 runs 13 residues. Looked up from germline, CDR1 is SGDLS and CDR2 is YYNGEE. Authors' processing steps: Quantification of nucleated cells was approximated via reference gene primer amplification. Some clones are missing from TCRdb's copy, which holds only in-frame ones; the method was immunoSEQ multiplex PCR. V, J and clone size are those of that table, while D and trimming were read from the DNA. The sample holds 410,000 or so clones, 70% to 90% seen once. The chain combines TRBV9 with TRBJ1-6; no definite D call. The source material was peripheral blood. The receptor comes from a woman in her forties with COVID-19, enrolled during active disease. The CDR3 DNA follows: TGTGCCAGCAGCGTAGACGGGAAATCACCCCTCCACTTT. Its protein product is CASSVDGKSPLHF.